The 7 T cell receptor beta chains below come from one sample, sequenced in a study of regulatory T cells in long-lasting Graves disease. Building the TCR beta libraries relied on iRepertoire HTBI primers, and CDR3 regions underwent Arm-PCR. TCRdb fed the multiplex PCR reads into MiXCR, producing one record per CDR3 protein. The sample has roughly 500,000 distinct CDR3 sequences; roughly 21% are singletons. Regarding time point: persistent/refractory GD, antithyroid drugs over 5 years with positive TRAb. Generation of the TCR library employed RNA extracted from PBMCs. This specimen was peripheral blood mononuclear cells (PBMCs), taken when the disease was refractory, from a patient treated with antithyroid drugs. These receptors were taken from a female donor with Graves disease.

Only a few counts were recorded for this clonotype. V usage is TRBV11-2 and J usage is TRBJ2-7; D ambiguous. V lost 5 bases and J lost 0, with 14 bases in between. CDR1 is SGHAT, CDR2 FQNNGV, per germline. CDR3 size: 15 residues. CDR3 nucleotide sequence: TGTGCCAGCAGCGAACTTGTCGGGCTCTCCTACGAGCAGTACTTC. Translation gives CASSELVGLSYEQYF.

CDR3 bases: TGTGCCAGTAGTACCGGGACAGGGGGCGACGGGACTGAAGCTTTCTTT. This encodes CASSTGTGGDGTEAFF. This rearrangement joins TRBV19 to TRBJ1-1, with 12 bases aligning to TRBD1. In germline, CDR1 is LNHDA, CDR2 SQIVND (reference sequence). V was clipped by 4 bases and J by 5 bases; unmatched bases: 8. This CDR3 has 16 residues. The full variable domain, completed using reference TRBV19 and TRBJ1-1, is DGGITQSPKYLFRKEGQNVTLSCEQNLNHDAMYWYRQDPGQGLRLIYYSQIVNDFQKGDIAEGYSVSREKKESFPLTVTSAQKNPTAFYLCASSTGTGGDGTEAFFGQGTRLTVV.

There are a few counts of this clonotype. The chain links TRBV13 to TRBJ1-1; D is ambiguous. Germline V CDR1 and CDR2: PRHDT, FYEKMQ (reference sequence). This CDR3 has 15 residues. V dropped 1 base and J dropped 0 bases, with 9 bases sitting between them. Written as DNA, the CDR3 is TGTGCCAGCAGCTTAGTTACAGTTTTGAACACTGAAGCTTTCTTT. The encoded protein is CASSLVTVLNTEAFF.

With regard to this clonotype: The junction departs from the called germline gene at one end, perhaps through a read error. The V call is TRBV11-3, the J call TRBJ2-1; 12 bases line up with TRBD2. The CDR3 contains 15 residues. CDR1 and CDR2 from the germline V gene are SGHNT and YENEEA. The CDR3 loop reads CASSPTGLAGNEQFF. The CDR3 region has the DNA TGTGCCAGCAGCCCTACGGGACTAGCGGGCAATGAGCAGTTTTTC.

This clonotype was recorded many times. The gene calls are TRBV10-3 and TRBJ2-7, with 9 bases fitting TRBD1. V was clipped by 2 bases and J by 9 bases; unmatched bases: 5. CDR3 size: 13 residues. The germline CDR1 and CDR2 sequences are ENHRY and SYGVKD. CDR3 in amino acids: CAISEERQGGQYF. The CDR3 DNA reads TGTGCCATCAGTGAGGAACGACAGGGGGGGCAGTACTTC.

In this sample, this clonotype turned up a few times. This chain uses TRBV12-3 or TRBV12-4 with TRBJ2-2, with D unclear. V lost 4 bases and J lost 0, with 12 bases in between. This CDR3 spans 16 amino acids. CDR3 sequence (DNA): TGTGCCAGCAGTTCTTTGGGCTTCGCGAACACCGGGGAGCTGTTTTTT. Translation gives CASSSLGFANTGELFF.

This clonotype was detected only a few times. J is TRBJ1-5 and V is TRBV15, with D unclear. The ends were cut back, 0 bases at V and 2 bases at J, with 8 bases in the middle. This CDR3 is built from 15 residues. Germline-derived CDR1 and CDR2 are LNHNV and YYDKDF (reference sequence). The CDR3 protein is CATSRDQSGNQPQHF. Here the CDR3 DNA reads TGTGCCACCAGCAGAGATCAAAGTGGCAATCAGCCCCAGCATTTT.